The present TCR beta chain was sequenced within a study of blood T cell repertoires in COVID-19. Method: immunoSEQ multiplex PCR; TCRdb's copy keeps in-frame clones and lacks some. Of around 360,000 clones listed, approximately 87% are singletons. Germline CDR1 reads SEHNR; CDR2 reads FQNEAQ (reference sequence). V was pared by 1 base and J by 9 bases, with 3 bases of the junction left unmatched. This CDR3 is 14 amino acids long. Everyone who took part was about 18 to 89 years old, and they came from about two dozen US areas. Cohort allocation depended upon clinical history that participants reported.

The chain joins TRBV7-9 to TRBJ1-6; 7 positions match TRBD1. The sequencing sample was made of PBMCs or T cells enriched from blood (not recorded which). The clonotype was recovered from a man in his forties in a cohort exposed to, infected with or recovered from COVID-19 (not recorded which). The CDR3: CASSLEGAGSPLHF. In DNA, the CDR3 is TGTGCCAGCAGCTTAGAGGGGGCAGGTTCACCCCTCCACTTT.